Listed below are T cell receptor beta chains from one sample, sequenced in a study of beta chain features in type 1 diabetes. The protocol was immunoSEQ multiplex PCR, while the TCRdb copy is restricted to in-frame clones and leaves out a portion. The table lists 300,000 or so clones, approximately 15% of them singletons. The material sequenced was naive CD4+ T cells from blood. These receptors were collected from a woman aged 18-35 years with type 1 diabetes. Each CDR3 is given with its conserved first and last residue. The D gene is left open where the match is weak. Size tells how often a clone was seen (once, few, many) or the class of an expanded clone, and some rows leave it out.

v_call: TRBV4-2; clone_size: .; j_call: TRBJ2-7; d_call: TRBD2; cdr3_nt: TGTGCCAGCAGCCAAGATCTCGGGACTAGCACTCTATACGAGCAGTACTTC; cdr3_aa: CASSQDLGTSTLYEQYF
v_call: TRBV28; clone_size: .; j_call: TRBJ1-1; d_call: .; cdr3_nt: TGTGCCAGCAGTTTCAGAATGAACACTGAAGCTTTCTTT; cdr3_aa: CASSFRMNTEAFF
v_call: TRBV28; clone_size: .; j_call: TRBJ2-3; d_call: TRBD2; cdr3_nt: TGTGCCAGCAGCAGTATCGGGACTAGCGGAGCCCTAGATACGCAGTATTTT; cdr3_aa: CASSSIGTSGALDTQYF
v_call: TRBV30; clone_size: .; j_call: TRBJ1-5; d_call: .; cdr3_nt: TGTGCCTGGAGTGTAGGCGGCGGCAATCAGCCCCAGCATTTT; cdr3_aa: CAWSVGGGNQPQHF
v_call: TRBV10-3; clone_size: .; j_call: TRBJ2-1; d_call: TRBD1; cdr3_nt: TGTGCCATCAGTGACCTGGGGACAGGAGGTACCTACAATGAGCAGTTCTTC; cdr3_aa: CAISDLGTGGTYNEQFF
v_call: TRBV5-6; clone_size: .; j_call: TRBJ2-7; d_call: TRBD2; cdr3_nt: TGTGCCAGCAGACCCGGGACTAGCAGTTACGAGCAGTACTTC; cdr3_aa: CASRPGTSSYEQYF
v_call: TRBV11-2; clone_size: .; j_call: TRBJ2-5; d_call: TRBD1; cdr3_nt: TGTGCCAGCAGCTTGGCCGGGACAGGGATACGAGAGACCCAGTACTTC; cdr3_aa: CASSLAGTGIRETQYF
v_call: TRBV30; clone_size: few; j_call: TRBJ1-2; d_call: TRBD1; cdr3_nt: TGTGCCTGGGGTAGAGCCAGGGGGCCTCTCCCCTATGGCTACACCTTC; cdr3_aa: CAWGRARGPLPYGYTF
v_call: TRBV7-9; clone_size: few; j_call: TRBJ1-3; d_call: .; cdr3_nt: TGTGCCAGCAGCTCCACCACTTTCTCTGGAAACACCATATATTTT; cdr3_aa: CASSSTTFSGNTIYF
v_call: TRBV28; clone_size: .; j_call: TRBJ1-2; d_call: TRBD1; cdr3_nt: TGTGCCAGCAGTTTACCGACAGGGGGCAACTATGGCTACACCTTC; cdr3_aa: CASSLPTGGNYGYTF
v_call: TRBV5-6; clone_size: few; j_call: TRBJ2-3; d_call: .; cdr3_nt: TGTGCCAGCAGCCCCCAAGGGGGCACAGATACGCAGTATTTT; cdr3_aa: CASSPQGGTDTQYF
v_call: TRBV19; clone_size: .; j_call: TRBJ2-7; d_call: .; cdr3_nt: TGTGCCAGTAGTATAGATAGCGGAGGAGCCTACGAGCAGTACTTC; cdr3_aa: CASSIDSGGAYEQYF
v_call: TRBV7-6; clone_size: few; j_call: TRBJ2-5; d_call: TRBD2; cdr3_nt: TGTGCCAGCAGCTTAGCTCCCGGGACTAGCGGCGAGGGGGCCCACTTC; cdr3_aa: CASSLAPGTSGEGAHF
v_call: TRBV18; clone_size: few; j_call: TRBJ1-1; d_call: .; cdr3_nt: TGTGCCAGCTCGCCTCGACTGGCGAACACTGAAGCTTTCTTT; cdr3_aa: CASSPRLANTEAFF
v_call: TRBV18; clone_size: .; j_call: TRBJ1-1; d_call: .; cdr3_nt: TGTGCCAGCTCACCATTCGTAACCGGGAACACTGAAGCTTTCTTT; cdr3_aa: CASSPFVTGNTEAFF
v_call: TRBV5-1; clone_size: few; j_call: TRBJ2-3; d_call: TRBD2; cdr3_nt: TGCGCCAGCAGCTTCCTAGCGGGGCTGAGCACAGATACGCAGTATTTT; cdr3_aa: CASSFLAGLSTDTQYF
v_call: TRBV11-2; clone_size: .; j_call: TRBJ2-1; d_call: TRBD2; cdr3_nt: TGTGCCAGCAGCAAGGGACTAGCTAGGAATGAGCAGTTCTTC; cdr3_aa: CASSKGLARNEQFF
v_call: TRBV7-2; clone_size: .; j_call: TRBJ2-5; d_call: .; cdr3_nt: TGTGCCAGCAGCTTAGCACACGCAGAGACCCAGTACTTC; cdr3_aa: CASSLAHAETQYF
v_call: TRBV9; clone_size: .; j_call: TRBJ1-2; d_call: .; cdr3_nt: TGTGCCAGCAGCGTCGGCCTCAGGTTGGACTATGGCTACACCTTC; cdr3_aa: CASSVGLRLDYGYTF
v_call: TRBV28; clone_size: .; j_call: TRBJ1-1; d_call: .; cdr3_nt: TGTGCCAGCAGTTCCGGAGGGACTGAAGCTTTCTTT; cdr3_aa: CASSSGGTEAFF
v_call: TRBV5-1; clone_size: .; j_call: TRBJ2-3; d_call: TRBD2; cdr3_nt: TGCGCCAGCAGCTTGGCACTAGCGGGAGCGGAAGATACGCAGTATTTT; cdr3_aa: CASSLALAGAEDTQYF
v_call: TRBV27; clone_size: few; j_call: TRBJ2-3; d_call: TRBD1; cdr3_nt: TGTGCCAGCAGTTTGGGACAGTTCACAGATACGCAGTATTTT; cdr3_aa: CASSLGQFTDTQYF
v_call: TRBV18; clone_size: .; j_call: TRBJ1-5; d_call: TRBD1; cdr3_nt: TGTGCCAGCTCATCCACAGGGGATCAGCCCCAGCATTTT; cdr3_aa: CASSSTGDQPQHF
v_call: TRBV25-1; clone_size: .; j_call: TRBJ2-1; d_call: .; cdr3_nt: TGTGCCAGCAGTGATGGGGCTAGTGTCCCGTACAATGAGCAGTTCTTC; cdr3_aa: CASSDGASVPYNEQFF
v_call: TRBV10-3; clone_size: .; j_call: TRBJ2-4; d_call: TRBD1; cdr3_nt: TGTGCCATCAGTGAGGGGTCAGGGGGAGCCAAAAACATTCAGTACTTC; cdr3_aa: CAISEGSGGAKNIQYF
v_call: TRBV6-6; clone_size: .; j_call: TRBJ1-1; d_call: .; cdr3_nt: TGTGCCAGCAGACGACAGGAGAACACTGAAGCTTTCTTT; cdr3_aa: CASRRQENTEAFF
v_call: TRBV15; clone_size: few; j_call: TRBJ2-7; d_call: TRBD2; cdr3_nt: TGTGCCACCAGCAGAGGGAATAGCGGGAGGTTATACGAGCAGTACTTC; cdr3_aa: CATSRGNSGRLYEQYF
v_call: TRBV7-2; clone_size: .; j_call: TRBJ2-3; d_call: TRBD2; cdr3_nt: TGTGCCAGCAGCTTACTAACTAGCGGGTCTTGGGATTTT; cdr3_aa: CASSLLTSGSWDF